The sequence of this T cell receptor (beta chain) was determined in a study of OX40 agonist ivuxolimab in advanced cancers. Overall study results and limits: In the 0.1 to 3.0 mg/kg range, CD4+ and CD8+ blood T cells had expanded clonally by week 6.

This table comes from immunoSEQ multiplex PCR, and its TCRdb copy is limited to in-frame clones, with some not included. In the table there are more than 45,000 clones, around nine tenths of which are singletons. Note on this clone: Its antigen remains unidentified.

The CDR3 is made up of 12 amino acids. CDR1 and CDR2 (germline): SEHNR, FQNEAQ (reference sequence). V was trimmed by 5 bases and J by 4 bases, leaving 6 bases between them. The receptor was derived from an adult with an advanced solid tumor such as melanoma, head and neck, liver or kidney cancer. This sample comprised CD4+ or CD8+ T cells sorted from blood, obtained in a trial of the OX40 agonist ivuxolimab. The chain joins TRBV7-9 to TRBJ2-1; D ambiguous. The DNA for the CDR3 is TGTGCCAGCAGCGCACAGTACAATGAGCAGTTCTTC. Protein: CASSAQYNEQFF.